This TCR beta chain was sequenced for a study of breast tumors, draining lymph nodes, adjacent tissues. Study-level results: Compared with lymph nodes, tumors were less diverse; compared with nontumor tissue, more.

With respect to this clonotype: Its specificity is unknown.

Samples came from axillary lymph nodes draining the breast cancer. In germline, CDR1 is SGHTA, CDR2 FQGTGA. The CDR3 is 14 amino acids. Each CDR3 protein is one row after TCRdb ran MiXCR on the multiplex PCR reads. This sample carries under 300,000 distinct CDR3 sequences, less than 45% of them seen once, and the ten largest clones take 3.6%. Sequences were obtained from axillary lymph node tissue. J is TRBJ2-3 and V is TRBV7-3; D is ambiguous. The J call may be in error: the DNA end matches TRBJ1-5 better. The receptor was derived from a female donor with breast cancer. Some clones in this sample may be carry-over from other donors' samples. The CDR3 region has the DNA TGTGCCAGCAGCCAATGGTGGGTCACAGATACGCAGCATTTT. Its translation: CASSQWWVTDTQHF.